Sequencing of this TCR beta chain was carried out in a study of blood T cell repertoires in COVID-19. Looking at the study overall: Samples taken during acute and convalescent COVID-19 were collected in the United States, Italy and Spain.

Trimming took 4 bases from V and 3 from J, leaving 10 bases between them. The CDR3 loop spans 13 amino acids. Germline V lookup: CDR1 SQVTM, CDR2 ANQGSEA. The study recruited people aged about 18 to 95 years across roughly 23 US areas. Cohort allocation depended upon clinical history that participants reported. Authors' processing steps: Estimation of nucleated cell counts relied on the amplification of reference gene primers. Produced via immunoSEQ multiplex PCR; TCRdb's table is partial and in-frame only. V, J and clone size are those of that table, while D and trimming were read from the DNA. The sample contains about 140,000 clones, 85% of which appear only once.

Sample: PBMCs or T cells enriched from blood (not recorded which). V and J are TRBV29-1 and TRBJ2-1, with D perhaps matching TRBD2 (6 bases). This clonotype was obtained from a middle-aged woman who had recovered from COVID-19. CDR3: CSVVWRGYNEQFF. CDR3 DNA: TGCAGCGTTGTGTGGCGGGGCTACAATGAGCAGTTCTTC.